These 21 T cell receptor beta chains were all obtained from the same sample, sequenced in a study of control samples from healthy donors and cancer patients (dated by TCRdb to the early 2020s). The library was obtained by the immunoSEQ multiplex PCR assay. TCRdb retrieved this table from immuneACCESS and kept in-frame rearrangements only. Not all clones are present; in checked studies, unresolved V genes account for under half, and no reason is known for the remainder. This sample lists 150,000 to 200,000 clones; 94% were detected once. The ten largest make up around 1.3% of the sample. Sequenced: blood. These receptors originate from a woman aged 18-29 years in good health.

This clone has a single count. The CDR3 sequence is CASSRLDWNTGELFF. The CDR3 DNA sequence: TGTGCCAGCAGCCGATTAGACTGGAACACCGGGGAGCTGTTTTTT. The chain joins TRBV6-5 to TRBJ2-2, with unresolved D. The CDR3 has 15 residues. The germline V and J ends were trimmed by 6 bases and 1 base, with 12 bases remaining between them. Germline CDR1 is MNHEY and CDR2 is SVGAGI.

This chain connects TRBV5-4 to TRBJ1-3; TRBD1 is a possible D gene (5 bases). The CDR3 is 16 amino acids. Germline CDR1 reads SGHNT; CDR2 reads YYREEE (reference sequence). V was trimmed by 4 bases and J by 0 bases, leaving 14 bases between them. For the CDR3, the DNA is TGTGCCAGCAGCCAAGGCGGGGCGGTCTCTGGAAACACCATATATTTT. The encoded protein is CASSQGGAVSGNTIYF.

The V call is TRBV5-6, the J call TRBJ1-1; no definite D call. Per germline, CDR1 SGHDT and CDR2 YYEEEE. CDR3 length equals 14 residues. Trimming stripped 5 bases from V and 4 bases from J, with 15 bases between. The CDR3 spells CASSRALRGTEAFF. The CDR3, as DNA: TGTGCCAGCAGTCGAGCTCTGCGGGGCACTGAAGCTTTCTTT.

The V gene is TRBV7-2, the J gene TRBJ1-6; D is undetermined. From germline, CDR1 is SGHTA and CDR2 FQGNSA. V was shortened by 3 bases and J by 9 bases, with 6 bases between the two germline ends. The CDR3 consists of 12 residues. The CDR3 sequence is CASSLGFSPLHF. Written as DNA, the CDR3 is TGTGCCAGCAGCTTGGGGTTTTCACCCCTCCACTTT.

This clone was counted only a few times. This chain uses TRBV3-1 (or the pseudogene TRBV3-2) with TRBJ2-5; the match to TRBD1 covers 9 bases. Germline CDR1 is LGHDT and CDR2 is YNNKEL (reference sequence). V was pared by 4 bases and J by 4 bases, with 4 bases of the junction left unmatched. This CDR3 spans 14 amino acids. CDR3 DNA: TGTGCCAGCAGCCGCGCGACAGGGGGAGAGACCCAGTACTTC. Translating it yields CASSRATGGETQYF.

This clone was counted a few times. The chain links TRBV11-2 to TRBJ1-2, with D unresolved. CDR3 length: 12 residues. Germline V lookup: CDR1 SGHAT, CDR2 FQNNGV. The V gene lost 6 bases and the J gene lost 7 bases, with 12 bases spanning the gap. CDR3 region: CASRASEVGYTF. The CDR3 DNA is TGTGCCAGCAGGGCCAGTGAGGTTGGCTACACCTTC.

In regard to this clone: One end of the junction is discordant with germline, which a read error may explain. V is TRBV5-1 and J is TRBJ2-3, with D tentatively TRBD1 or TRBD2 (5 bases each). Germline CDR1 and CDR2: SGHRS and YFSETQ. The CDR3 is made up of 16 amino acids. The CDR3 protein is CASRLGTVSLSDTQYF. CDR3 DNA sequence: TGCGCCAGCCGCTTGGGGACCGTGAGTTTGTCAGATACGCAGTATTTT.

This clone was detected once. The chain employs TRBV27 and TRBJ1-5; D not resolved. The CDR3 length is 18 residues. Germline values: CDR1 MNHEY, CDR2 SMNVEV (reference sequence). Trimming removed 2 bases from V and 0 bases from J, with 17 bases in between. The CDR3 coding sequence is TGTGCCAGCAGTTTAAGGTCCCCACTTGATTATAGCAATCAGCCCCAGCATTTT. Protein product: CASSLRSPLDYSNQPQHF.

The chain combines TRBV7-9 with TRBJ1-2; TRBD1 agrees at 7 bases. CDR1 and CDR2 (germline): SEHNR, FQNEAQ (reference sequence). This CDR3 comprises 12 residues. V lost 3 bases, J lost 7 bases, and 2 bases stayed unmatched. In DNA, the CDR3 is TGTGCCAGCAGCTTCGACAGGGCTGGCTACACCTTC. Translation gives CASSFDRAGYTF.

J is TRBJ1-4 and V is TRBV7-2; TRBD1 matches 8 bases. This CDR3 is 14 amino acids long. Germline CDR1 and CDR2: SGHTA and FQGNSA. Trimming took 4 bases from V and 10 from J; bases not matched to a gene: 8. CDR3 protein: CASSSQGARGKLFF. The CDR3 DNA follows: TGTGCCAGCAGCTCTCAGGGGGCGAGAGGAAAACTGTTTTTT.

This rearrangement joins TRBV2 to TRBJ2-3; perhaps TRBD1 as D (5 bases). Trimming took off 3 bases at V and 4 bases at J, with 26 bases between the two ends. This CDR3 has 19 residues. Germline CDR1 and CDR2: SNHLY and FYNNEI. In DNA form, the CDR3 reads TGTGCCAGCAGTGATTGGGCGGTCTGGCAGGGCCCCCGTCCAGATACGCAGTATTTT. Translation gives CASSDWAVWQGPRPDTQYF.

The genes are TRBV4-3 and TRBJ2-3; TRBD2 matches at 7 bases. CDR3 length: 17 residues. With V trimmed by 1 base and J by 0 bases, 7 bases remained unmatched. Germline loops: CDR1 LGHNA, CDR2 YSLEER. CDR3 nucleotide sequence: TGCGCCAGCAGCCAAGGGTGGGGGGGGTCTAGCACAGATACGCAGTATTTT. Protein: CASSQGWGGSSTDTQYF.

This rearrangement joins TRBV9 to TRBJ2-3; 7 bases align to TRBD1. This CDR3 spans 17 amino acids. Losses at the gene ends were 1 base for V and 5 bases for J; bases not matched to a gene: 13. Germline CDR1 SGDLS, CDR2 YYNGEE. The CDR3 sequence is CASSVLGGLPVGDTQYF. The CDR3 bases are TGTGCCAGCAGCGTATTAGGGGGCCTCCCCGTCGGAGATACGCAGTATTTT.

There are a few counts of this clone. DNA for the CDR3: TGTGCCAGCAGCTTGCTGGGGACCTCGTACTACGAGCAGTACTTC. Its protein is CASSLLGTSYYEQYF. The chain employs TRBV5-5 and TRBJ2-7; D possibly uses TRBD1 or TRBD2 (5 bases each). The V gene's germline CDR1 is SGHKS and CDR2 YYEKEE (reference sequence). The CDR3 has 15 residues. Between the trimmed V and J ends, which lost 1 base and 3 bases, there was a span of 14 bases.

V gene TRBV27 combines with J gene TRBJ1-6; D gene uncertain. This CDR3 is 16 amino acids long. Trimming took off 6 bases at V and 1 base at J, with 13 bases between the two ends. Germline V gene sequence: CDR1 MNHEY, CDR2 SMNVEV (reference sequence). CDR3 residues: CASRGDRFSYNSPLHF. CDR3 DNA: TGTGCCAGCAGGGGTGACCGGTTTTCCTATAATTCACCCCTCCACTTT.

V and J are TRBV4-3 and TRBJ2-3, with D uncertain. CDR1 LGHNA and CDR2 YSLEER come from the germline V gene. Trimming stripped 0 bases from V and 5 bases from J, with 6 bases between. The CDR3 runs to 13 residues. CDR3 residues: CASSQDEIDTQYF. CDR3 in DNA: TGCGCCAGCAGCCAAGATGAGATAGATACGCAGTATTTT.

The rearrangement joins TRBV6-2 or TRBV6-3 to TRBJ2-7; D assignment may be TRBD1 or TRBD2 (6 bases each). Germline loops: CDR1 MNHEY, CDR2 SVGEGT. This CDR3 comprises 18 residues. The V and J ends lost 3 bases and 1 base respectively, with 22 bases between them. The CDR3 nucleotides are TGTGCCAGCAGTTATTCAGCTGGATGGGGGGCTGCATCCTACGAGCAGTACTTC. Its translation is CASSYSAGWGAASYEQYF.

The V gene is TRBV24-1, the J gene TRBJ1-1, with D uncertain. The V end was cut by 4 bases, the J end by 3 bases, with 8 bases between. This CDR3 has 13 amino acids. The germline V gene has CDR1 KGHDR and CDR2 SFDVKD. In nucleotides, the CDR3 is TGTGCCACCAGTGAAACTGGATACACTGAAGCTTTCTTT. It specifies CATSETGYTEAFF.

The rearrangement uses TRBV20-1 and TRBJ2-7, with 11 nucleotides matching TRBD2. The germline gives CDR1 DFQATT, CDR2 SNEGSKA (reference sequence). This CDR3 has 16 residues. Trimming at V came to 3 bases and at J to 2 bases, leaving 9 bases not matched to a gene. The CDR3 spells CSASPQLAGEPYEQYF. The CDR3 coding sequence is TGCAGTGCTAGTCCTCAACTAGCGGGAGAACCCTACGAGCAGTACTTC.

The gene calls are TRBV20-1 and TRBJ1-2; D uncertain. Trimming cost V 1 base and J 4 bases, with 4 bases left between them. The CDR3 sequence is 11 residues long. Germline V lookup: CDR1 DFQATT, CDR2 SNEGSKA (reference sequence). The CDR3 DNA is TGCAGTGCTAGAGCGGGCTATGGCTACACCTTC. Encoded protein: CSARAGYGYTF.

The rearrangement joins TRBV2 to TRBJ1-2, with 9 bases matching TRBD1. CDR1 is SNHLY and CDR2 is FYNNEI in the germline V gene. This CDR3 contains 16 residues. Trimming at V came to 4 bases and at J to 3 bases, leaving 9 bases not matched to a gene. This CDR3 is CASSAEYRGLDYGYTF. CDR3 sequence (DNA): TGTGCCAGCAGTGCGGAGTACAGGGGGCTAGACTATGGCTACACCTTC. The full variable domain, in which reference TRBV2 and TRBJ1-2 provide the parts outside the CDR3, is EPEVTQTPSHQVTQMGQEVILRCVPISNHLYFYWYRQILGQKVEFLVSFYNNEISEKSEIFDDQFSVERPDGSNFTLKIRSTKLEDSAMYFCASSAEYRGLDYGYTFGSGTRLTVV.